This is a list of T cell receptor beta chains from one sample in a study of early T cells in non-severe SARS-CoV-2 infection. TCRdb recomputed calls from the 5' RACE reads with MiXCR, one row per CDR3 protein. The table records roughly 35,000 distinct CDR3 sequences, over 4.5% of them present only once. Sequenced material: whole blood. These receptors were obtained from an adult who was a healthcare worker with PCR-confirmed SARS-CoV-2 infection or an uninfected control (not recorded which). The CDR3 runs from the conserved cysteine through the conserved F or W. The order of the fields is V gene, J gene, D gene, clone size, CDR3 DNA, CDR3 protein. The D gene is left open where the match is weak. Clone size is stated in some rows and not others, as once, few, many or a class when expanded.

V: TRBV12-3/TRBV12-4; J: TRBJ2-2; D: NA; size: NA; DNA: TGTGCCAGCAGTCAAACAGGGCCCGGGGAGCTGTTTTTT; CDR3: CASSQTGPGELFF
V: TRBV10-3; J: TRBJ2-7; D: TRBD1; size: NA; DNA: TGTGCCATCAGGCCGGGACAGGGCTCCTACGAGCAGTACTTC; CDR3: CAIRPGQGSYEQYF
V: TRBV7-2; J: TRBJ1-1; D: NA; size: many; DNA: TGTGCCAGCAGCTTAGCGTTTGTACCTCTTGTCAGTTTCTTT; CDR3: CASSLAFVPLVSFF
V: TRBV12-3/TRBV12-4; J: TRBJ1-2; D: TRBD1; size: NA; DNA: TGTGCCAGCAGTCCTCTCGACAGGGTTTTAGGAGGCTACACCTTC; CDR3: CASSPLDRVLGGYTF
V: TRBV7-6; J: TRBJ2-5; D: TRBD1; size: many; DNA: TGTGCCAGCAGCCCAGGGGGGACAGGGAGGAGGGAGACCCAGTACTTC; CDR3: CASSPGGTGRRETQYF
V: TRBV4-2; J: TRBJ2-1; D: TRBD2; size: many; DNA: TGTGCCAGCAGCCAAGGCGTCGGGGGGGCGTTAGGAAATGAGCAGTTCTTC; CDR3: CASSQGVGGALGNEQFF
V: TRBV11-2; J: TRBJ2-7; D: TRBD2; size: NA; DNA: TGTGCCAGCAGCTTAAGCGGGAGGAACCGGAACGAGCAGTACTTC; CDR3: CASSLSGRNRNEQYF
V: TRBV19; J: TRBJ2-3; D: TRBD2; size: many; DNA: TGTGCCAGTAGTATAGGACTAGCGGGAGGGGCCACCCAACCTACGCAGTATTTT; CDR3: CASSIGLAGGATQPTQYF
V: TRBV19; J: TRBJ1-2; D: TRBD1; size: many; DNA: TGTGCCAGCGCCGGGACAGCCTATGGCTACACCTTC; CDR3: CASAGTAYGYTF
V: TRBV3-1; J: TRBJ1-1; D: NA; size: many; DNA: TGTGCCAGCAGCCCGAGTGGAGGAAGCACTGAAGCTTTCTTT; CDR3: CASSPSGGSTEAFF
V: TRBV6-2/TRBV6-3; J: TRBJ1-1; D: NA; size: NA; DNA: TGTGCCAGCAGCATGACAATCACTGAAGCTTTCTTT; CDR3: CASSMTITEAFF
V: TRBV3-1; J: TRBJ2-4; D: NA; size: NA; DNA: TGTGCCAGCAGCCAATCAGGGGGGTCCATTCAGTACTTC; CDR3: CASSQSGGSIQYF
V: TRBV20-1; J: TRBJ2-5; D: NA; size: many; DNA: TGCAGTGCTTCCCTCGGAACCCGCCAAGAGACCCAGTACTTC; CDR3: CSASLGTRQETQYF
V: TRBV12-5; J: TRBJ2-5; D: NA; size: many; DNA: TGTGCTAGTGGCATGTGGGAAGAGACCCAGTACTTC; CDR3: CASGMWEETQYF
V: TRBV19; J: TRBJ1-2; D: TRBD1; size: many; DNA: TGTGCCAGTAGTTCGGGACAGAACTATGGCTACACCTTC; CDR3: CASSSGQNYGYTF
V: TRBV7-9; J: TRBJ2-5; D: NA; size: few; DNA: TGTGCCAGCAGCTCGCCCCGGTTAAAAGAGACCCAGTACTTC; CDR3: CASSSPRLKETQYF
V: TRBV5-1; J: TRBJ2-1; D: NA; size: NA; DNA: TGCGCCAGCAGCTTGGGAGTAGCGTCTACTGCCAATGAGCAGTTCTTC; CDR3: CASSLGVASTANEQFF
V: TRBV19; J: TRBJ1-1; D: TRBD1; size: many; DNA: TGTGCCAGTAGTATATCAACAGGGGCGATGAACACTGAAGCTTTCTTT; CDR3: CASSISTGAMNTEAFF
V: TRBV30; J: TRBJ2-5; D: TRBD2; size: many; DNA: TGTGCCTGGAGCCAAGGGACTAGCGGTGGGACCCAGTACTTC; CDR3: CAWSQGTSGGTQYF
V: TRBV4-2; J: TRBJ2-3; D: NA; size: NA; DNA: TGTGCCAGCAGCCAAGGAGTCCTACAGGGTACAGATACGCAGTATTTT; CDR3: CASSQGVLQGTDTQYF
V: TRBV5-1; J: TRBJ2-7; D: TRBD2; size: many; DNA: TGCGCCAGCAGCTTGGATAGACGAACTAGCGGAAGCACCGAGCAGTACTTC; CDR3: CASSLDRRTSGSTEQYF
V: TRBV29-1; J: TRBJ1-2; D: NA; size: many; DNA: TGCAGCAGTACGTTACCAGGGGCTGGCCTTGGTGGCTACACCTTC; CDR3: CSSTLPGAGLGGYTF
V: TRBV29-1; J: TRBJ1-5; D: NA; size: many; DNA: TGCAGCGTTGCGACAGGTGGGAGCAATCAGCCCCAGCATTTT; CDR3: CSVATGGSNQPQHF
V: TRBV19; J: TRBJ2-5; D: NA; size: many; DNA: TGTGCCAGTAGCACAGGGAATACCCCGCAAGAGACCCAGTACTTC; CDR3: CASSTGNTPQETQYF
V: TRBV20-1; J: TRBJ2-3; D: NA; size: few; DNA: TGCAGTGCTACGGTCCTTAGCGGACCCACAGATACGCAGTATTTT; CDR3: CSATVLSGPTDTQYF
V: TRBV11-3; J: TRBJ2-7; D: NA; size: many; DNA: TGTGCCAGCAGCCAACGGGGAACCTACGAGCAGTACTTC; CDR3: CASSQRGTYEQYF
V: TRBV4-1; J: TRBJ2-3; D: NA; size: many; DNA: TGCGCCAGCAGCCAAGACACTGACAGGACTACAGATACGCAGTATTTT; CDR3: CASSQDTDRTTDTQYF
V: TRBV9; J: TRBJ2-7; D: NA; size: many; DNA: TGTGCCAGCAGCGTATCACCGACGGCGAACTACGAGCAGTACTTC; CDR3: CASSVSPTANYEQYF
V: TRBV7-6; J: TRBJ2-1; D: TRBD2; size: many; DNA: TGTGCCAGCAACCCGACTAGCGGGTTCTACAATGAGCAGTTCTTC; CDR3: CASNPTSGFYNEQFF
V: TRBV12-5; J: TRBJ2-5; D: NA; size: NA; DNA: TGTGCTAGTGGTTTGAGGCTTCAGGAGACCCAGTACTTC; CDR3: CASGLRLQETQYF
V: TRBV4-3; J: TRBJ2-7; D: NA; size: many; DNA: TGCGCCAGCAGCCAAGCGATAGGGATAAGTTTCGAGCAGTACTTC; CDR3: CASSQAIGISFEQYF
V: TRBV20-1; J: TRBJ2-5; D: NA; size: NA; DNA: TGCAGTGCCCAGGGGCGGATCACAGGGCTGGGGACCCAGTACTTC; CDR3: CSAQGRITGLGTQYF
V: TRBV5-5; J: TRBJ2-1; D: NA; size: many; DNA: TGTGCCAGCAGCTACCGGGACACTTGGGGAAATGAGCAGTTCTTC; CDR3: CASSYRDTWGNEQFF
V: TRBV7-2; J: TRBJ2-5; D: NA; size: many; DNA: TGTGCCAGCAGCTTATTTGAGGGTCGAGAGACCCAGTACTTC; CDR3: CASSLFEGRETQYF
V: TRBV5-1; J: TRBJ1-2; D: TRBD1; size: few; DNA: TGCGCCAGCAGCTTTGGAGGGACAGATAACTATGGCTACACCTTC; CDR3: CASSFGGTDNYGYTF
V: TRBV5-1; J: TRBJ2-5; D: NA; size: many; DNA: TGCGCCAGCAGCTTGGGGGCTGGGGAAAGTCGGCTGTACTTC; CDR3: CASSLGAGESRLYF
V: TRBV20-1; J: TRBJ1-4; D: NA; size: many; DNA: TGCAGTGCTAGAGATCTCGAGAATGAAAAACTGTTTTTT; CDR3: CSARDLENEKLFF
V: TRBV29-1; J: TRBJ1-2; D: NA; size: many; DNA: TGCAGCGTTAGAGACGGGGGGTTCTATGGCTACACCTTC; CDR3: CSVRDGGFYGYTF
V: TRBV2; J: TRBJ2-7; D: NA; size: few; DNA: TGTGCCACCAGTCGGCCCTACGAGCAGTACTTC; CDR3: CATSRPYEQYF
V: TRBV9; J: TRBJ1-6; D: NA; size: NA; DNA: TGTGCCAGCAGCGTAGCCTACAGGGAGAGCTCCTATAATTCACCCCTCCACTTT; CDR3: CASSVAYRESSYNSPLHF
V: TRBV30; J: TRBJ2-6; D: NA; size: many; DNA: TGTGCCTGGATGAGCAGCTCTGGGGCCAACGTCCTGACTTTC; CDR3: CAWMSSSGANVLTF
V: TRBV12-3/TRBV12-4; J: TRBJ2-7; D: NA; size: many; DNA: TGTTCCAGCAGTTCCCGTCGTGAGCAGTACTTC; CDR3: CSSSSRREQYF
V: TRBV20-1; J: TRBJ2-5; D: TRBD2; size: NA; DNA: TGCAGTGCACCCGCATCTGGGGGGGAGGCGGAGACCCAGTACTTC; CDR3: CSAPASGGEAETQYF
V: TRBV4-3; J: TRBJ2-7; D: TRBD1; size: few; DNA: TGCGCCAGCAGCCAACCGGGACAGGGTATCAACGAGCAGTACTTC; CDR3: CASSQPGQGINEQYF
V: TRBV7-2; J: TRBJ2-3; D: NA; size: many; DNA: TGTGCCAGCAGTCTCAGTAGCACAGATACGCAGTATTTT; CDR3: CASSLSSTDTQYF
V: TRBV12-3/TRBV12-4; J: TRBJ2-5; D: NA; size: many; DNA: TGTGCCAGCAGTTTTAGTGCGTCAGAGACCCAGTACTTC; CDR3: CASSFSASETQYF
V: TRBV2; J: TRBJ1-6; D: NA; size: NA; DNA: TGTGCCAGGACCGTGGGGGCTAATTCACCCCTCCACTTT; CDR3: CARTVGANSPLHF